One T cell receptor beta chain is described in this entry. Antigen: not known. One entry per CDR3 protein, called by TCRdb with MiXCR from the 5' RACE reads. The sample lists more than 250,000 distinct CDR3 sequences, approximately 15% occurring once. The data belong to a study of T-cell memory formation after mild COVID-19. In the study overall: The study found TCR clusters largely donor specific.

General study findings and limits: While clones contracting from day 15 to 85 were balanced between CD4 and CD8, later expanders leaned CD4+. Memory from before infection featured some responding clones, which suggests cross-reactive memory joined. For second-wave clones that peaked at day 37, SARS-CoV-2 specificity went unverified.

CDR1 and CDR2 (germline): MNHEY, SMNVEV (reference sequence). This CDR3 region has 12 residues. V lost 5 bases and J lost 9, with 11 bases in between. This receptor was taken from a man in his late teens or twenties who had mild COVID-19 (a few samples of this study predate the infection). Cell type and time point are not known. Material: PBMCs or a T cell subset sorted from them (not recorded which). The rearrangement links TRBV27 to TRBJ2-1; D tentatively reads TRBD1 or TRBD2 (5 bases each). The chain's CDR3 is CASSHGTVEQFF. DNA of the CDR3: TGTGCCAGCAGTCACGGGACGGTTGAGCAGTTCTTC.